This TCR beta chain stems from a study of blood T cell repertoires in COVID-19. Study-wide context: PBMCs, B-cell-depleted T cells, or T cells provided the cDNA or gDNA that made up the material.

This clone was seen only once. As handled by the study authors: Reference gene primer amplification gave nucleated cell count estimates. Repertoires were generated with immunoSEQ multiplex PCR, while TCRdb's copy carries only in-frame clones and drops some. V and J calls and clone size come straight from that table; D and trimming were deduced from the DNA. The table shows 310,000 or so clones, with around 82% occurring only once. The V gene's germline CDR1 is MDHEN and CDR2 SYDVKM. The length of the CDR3 is 17 residues. Losses at the gene ends were 6 bases for V and 8 bases for J; bases not matched to a gene: 19.

V gene TRBV28 combines with J gene TRBJ1-5; 7 bases map to TRBD1. This receptor was taken from a woman in her forties or fifties with acute or convalescent COVID-19. Sequencing was done on a sample of peripheral blood. CDR3 region: CASRSTGEVGNQEPQHF. The CDR3 DNA follows: TGTGCCAGCAGAAGTACAGGGGAGGTGGGTAATCAGGAGCCCCAGCATTTT.